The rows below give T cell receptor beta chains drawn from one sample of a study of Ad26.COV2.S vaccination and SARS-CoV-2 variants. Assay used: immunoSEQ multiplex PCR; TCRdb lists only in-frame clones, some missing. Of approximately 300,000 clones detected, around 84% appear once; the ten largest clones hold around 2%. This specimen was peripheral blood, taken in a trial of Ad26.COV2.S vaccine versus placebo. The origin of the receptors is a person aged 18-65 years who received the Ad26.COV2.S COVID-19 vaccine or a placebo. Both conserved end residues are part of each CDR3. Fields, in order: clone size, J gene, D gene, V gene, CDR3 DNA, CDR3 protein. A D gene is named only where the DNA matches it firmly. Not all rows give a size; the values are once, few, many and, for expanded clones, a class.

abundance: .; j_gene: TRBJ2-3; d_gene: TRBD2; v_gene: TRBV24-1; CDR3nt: TGTGCCACCAGTCCTCGCCCGGGACTAGCGGGGTTTAGCACAGATACGCAGTATTTT; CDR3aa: CATSPRPGLAGFSTDTQYF
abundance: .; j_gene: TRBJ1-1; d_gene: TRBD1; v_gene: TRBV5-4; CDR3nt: TGTGCCAGCAGCTTGACAGGGGGATACACTGAAGCTTTCTTT; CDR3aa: CASSLTGGYTEAFF
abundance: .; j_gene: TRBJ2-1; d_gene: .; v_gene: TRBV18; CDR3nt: TGTGCCAGCTCACCACAGAGCGCCGTAGGGGATGAGCAGTTCTTC; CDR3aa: CASSPQSAVGDEQFF
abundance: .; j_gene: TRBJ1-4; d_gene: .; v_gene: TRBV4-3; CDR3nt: TGCGCCAGCAGCCAAGCGGTTGGACATGAAAAACTGTTTTTT; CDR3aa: CASSQAVGHEKLFF
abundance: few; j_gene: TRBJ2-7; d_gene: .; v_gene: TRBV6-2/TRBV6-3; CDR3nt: TGTGCCAGCAGTTACGGGGTACGGGAGAGGAGGGGGTCCTACGAGCAGTACTTC; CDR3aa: CASSYGVRERRGSYEQYF
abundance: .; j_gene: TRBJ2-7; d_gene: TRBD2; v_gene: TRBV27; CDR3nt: TGTGCCAGCAGTCAGTCTAGCGGGGGGGCCGTCGCGCAGTACTTC; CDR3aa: CASSQSSGGAVAQYF
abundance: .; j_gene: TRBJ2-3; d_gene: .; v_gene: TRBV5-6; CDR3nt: TGTGCCAGCAGCTCCCCAGATACGCAGTATTTT; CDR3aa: CASSSPDTQYF
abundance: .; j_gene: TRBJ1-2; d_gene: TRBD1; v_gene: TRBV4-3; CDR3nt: TGCGCCAGCAGCCAAGATCCAGGGACAGGCCTCTATGGCTACACCTTC; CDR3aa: CASSQDPGTGLYGYTF
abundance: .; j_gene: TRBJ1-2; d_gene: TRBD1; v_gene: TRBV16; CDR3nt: TGTGCCAGCAGCCATCAAAACCTGGACAGGGCAGGGCATGGCTACACCTTC; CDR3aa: CASSHQNLDRAGHGYTF
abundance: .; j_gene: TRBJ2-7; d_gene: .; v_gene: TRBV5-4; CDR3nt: TGTGCCAGCAGCAAAGCCCGGGACAACGAGCAGTACTTC; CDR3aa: CASSKARDNEQYF
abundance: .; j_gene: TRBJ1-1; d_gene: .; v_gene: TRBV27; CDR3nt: TGTGCCAGCAGTTTGGAAGGGGGGGCGGAAGAGCGAGCTTTCTTT; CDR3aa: CASSLEGGAEERAFF
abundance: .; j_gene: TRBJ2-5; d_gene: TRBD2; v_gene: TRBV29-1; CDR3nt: TGCAGCGTTCCTCAAGCTAGCGGGCTTACCTTACAAGAGACCCAGTACTTC; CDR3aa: CSVPQASGLTLQETQYF
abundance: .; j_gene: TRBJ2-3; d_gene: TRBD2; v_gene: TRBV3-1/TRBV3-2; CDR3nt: TGTGCCAGCAGCCCGACGGTAGCCCCACTAGCGGGGGGCTCGGCGGGGCGCACAGATACGCAGTATTTT; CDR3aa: CASSPTVAPLAGGSAGRTDTQYF
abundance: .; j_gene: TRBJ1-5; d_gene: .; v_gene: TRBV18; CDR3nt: TGTGCCAGCTCACTCGATCATCAGCCCCAGCATTTT; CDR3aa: CASSLDHQPQHF
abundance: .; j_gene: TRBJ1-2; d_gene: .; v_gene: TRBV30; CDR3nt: TGTGCCTGGAGTAACCCTGGGCCATTTAGAACCTTC; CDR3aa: CAWSNPGPFRTF
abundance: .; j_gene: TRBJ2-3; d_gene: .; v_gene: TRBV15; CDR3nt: TGTGCCACCAGCAGTACTTATTCTACTAGCACAGATACGCAGTATTTT; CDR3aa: CATSSTYSTSTDTQYF
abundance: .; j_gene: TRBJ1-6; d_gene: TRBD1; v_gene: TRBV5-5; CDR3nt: TGTGCCAGCAGCTTGAGTCCAGGGGGCAGTTCACCCCTCCACTTT; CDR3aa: CASSLSPGGSSPLHF
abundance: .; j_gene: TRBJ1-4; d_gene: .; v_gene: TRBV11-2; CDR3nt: TGTGCCAGCAGCGCATATGAAAAACTGTTTTTT; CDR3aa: CASSAYEKLFF
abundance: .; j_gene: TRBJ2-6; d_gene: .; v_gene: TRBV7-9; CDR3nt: TGTGCCAGCAGCTTAGCTTACTCTGGGGCCAACGTCCTGACTTTC; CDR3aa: CASSLAYSGANVLTF
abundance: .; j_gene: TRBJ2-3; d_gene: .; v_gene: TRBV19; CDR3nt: TGTGCCAGTAGTATGTCCCCGGAATGGGCAGATACGCAGTATTTT; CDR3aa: CASSMSPEWADTQYF
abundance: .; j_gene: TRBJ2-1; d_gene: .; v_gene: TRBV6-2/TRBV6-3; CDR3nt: TGTGCCAGCAGTTACTCCGCAGAGTACAATGAGCAGTTCTTC; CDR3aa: CASSYSAEYNEQFF
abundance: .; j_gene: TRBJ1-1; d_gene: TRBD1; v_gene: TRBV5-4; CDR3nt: TGTGCCAGCAGCCCAACAGGGGGTAAGAACACTGAAGCTTTCTTT; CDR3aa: CASSPTGGKNTEAFF
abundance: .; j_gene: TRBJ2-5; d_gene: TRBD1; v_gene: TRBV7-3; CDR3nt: TGTGCCAGCAGCTTAAGGGCGGCAACAGGGGGTTCACAAGAGACCCAGTACTTC; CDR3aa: CASSLRAATGGSQETQYF
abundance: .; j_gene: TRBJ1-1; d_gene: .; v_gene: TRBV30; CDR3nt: TGTGCCTGGAGAAGGAAGACTTACGCAGAGAACGCTTTCTTT; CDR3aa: CAWRRKTYAENAFF
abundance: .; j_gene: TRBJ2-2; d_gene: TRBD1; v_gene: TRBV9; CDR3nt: TGTGCCAGCAGCGTACTACCGGGACAGGGGACGACCGGGGAGCTGTTTTTT; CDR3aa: CASSVLPGQGTTGELFF
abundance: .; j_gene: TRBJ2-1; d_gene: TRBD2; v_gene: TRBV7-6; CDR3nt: TGTGCCAGCAGCTTGGGACTAGCCTACAATGAGCAGTTCTTC; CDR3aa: CASSLGLAYNEQFF
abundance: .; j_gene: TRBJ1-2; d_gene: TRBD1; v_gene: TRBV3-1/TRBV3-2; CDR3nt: TGTGCCAGCAGCGACCGGGACAGGGGCCATATGGCCTTC; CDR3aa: CASSDRDRGHMAF
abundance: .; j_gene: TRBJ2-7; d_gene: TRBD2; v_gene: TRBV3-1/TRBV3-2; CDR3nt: TGTGCCAGCAGCCACCAAGCGGGGGGGTATGAGCAGTACTTC; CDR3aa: CASSHQAGGYEQYF
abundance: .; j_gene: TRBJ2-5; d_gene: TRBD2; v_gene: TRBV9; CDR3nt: TGTGCCAGCAGCGTAGGGGCTAGCGGGACCCAAGAGACCCAGTACTTC; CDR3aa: CASSVGASGTQETQYF
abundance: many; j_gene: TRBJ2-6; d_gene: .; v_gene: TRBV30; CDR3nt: TGTGCCTGGGGACGGCGCTCTGGGGCCAACGTCCTGACTTTC; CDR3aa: CAWGRRSGANVLTF
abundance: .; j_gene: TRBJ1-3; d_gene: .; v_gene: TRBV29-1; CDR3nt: TGCAGCGTTGTGACAGCTTTGCTCTCTGGAAACACCATATATTTT; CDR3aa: CSVVTALLSGNTIYF
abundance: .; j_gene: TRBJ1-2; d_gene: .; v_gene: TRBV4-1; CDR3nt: TGCGCCAGCAGTCAAGTAAGACTCCTTAACTATGGCTACACCTTC; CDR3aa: CASSQVRLLNYGYTF
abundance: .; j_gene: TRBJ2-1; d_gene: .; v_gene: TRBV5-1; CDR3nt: TGCGCCAGCAGCCCCATTACAGAATACAATGAGCAGTTCTTC; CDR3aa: CASSPITEYNEQFF
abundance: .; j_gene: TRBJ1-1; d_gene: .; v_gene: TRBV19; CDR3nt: TGTGCCAGTAGTATAGCCAGGGGCACTGAAGCTTTCTTT; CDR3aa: CASSIARGTEAFF
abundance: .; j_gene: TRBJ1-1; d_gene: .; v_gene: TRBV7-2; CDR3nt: TGTGCCAGCAGCTTAGTTTATCGTCGTCAGGGAAACACTGAAGCTTTCTTT; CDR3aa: CASSLVYRRQGNTEAFF
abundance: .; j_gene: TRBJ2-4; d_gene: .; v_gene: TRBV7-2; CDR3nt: TGTGCCAGCAGCTCCTCGTTCCCCCGGAACATTCAGTACTTC; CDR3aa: CASSSSFPRNIQYF
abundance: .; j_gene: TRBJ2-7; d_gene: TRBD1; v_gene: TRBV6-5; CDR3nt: TGTGCCAGCAGTTACCGTCGAGGACAGGCAACCTACGAGCAGTACTTC; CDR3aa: CASSYRRGQATYEQYF
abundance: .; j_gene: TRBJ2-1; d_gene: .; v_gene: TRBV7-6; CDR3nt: TGTGCCAGCAGCTTACCCCTCGGGGCCAGGAATGAGCAGTTCTTC; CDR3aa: CASSLPLGARNEQFF
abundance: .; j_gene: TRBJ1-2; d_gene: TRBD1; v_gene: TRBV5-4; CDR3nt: TGTGCCAGCAGCTTAACCTCGGACAGGGCGCCTCTATATGGCTACACCTTC; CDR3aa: CASSLTSDRAPLYGYTF
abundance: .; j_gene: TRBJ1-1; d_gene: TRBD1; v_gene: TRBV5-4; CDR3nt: TGTGCCAGCAGCTTACCGACAGGGGGTAGAACTGAAGCTTTCTTT; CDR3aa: CASSLPTGGRTEAFF
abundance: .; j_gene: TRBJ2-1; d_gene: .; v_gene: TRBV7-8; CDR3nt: TGTGCCAGCAGCTTAGCGCGGGCCATCTACAATGAGCAGTTCTTC; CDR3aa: CASSLARAIYNEQFF
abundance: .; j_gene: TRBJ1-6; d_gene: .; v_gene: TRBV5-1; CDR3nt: TGCGCCAGCAGCTTGGCCGTTGGGCAGGGCTCCTATAATTCACCCCTCCACTTT; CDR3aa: CASSLAVGQGSYNSPLHF
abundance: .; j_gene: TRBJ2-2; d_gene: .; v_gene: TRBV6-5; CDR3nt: TGTGCCAGCATTAGGGAGTCGACCGGGGAGCTGTTTTTT; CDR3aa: CASIRESTGELFF
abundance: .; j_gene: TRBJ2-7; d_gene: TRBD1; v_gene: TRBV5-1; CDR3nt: TGCGCCAGCTCTCTTGACAGGGCTTCCTACGAGCAGTACTTC; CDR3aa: CASSLDRASYEQYF
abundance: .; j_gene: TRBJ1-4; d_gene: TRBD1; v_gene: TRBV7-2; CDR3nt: TGTGCCAGCAGCCTCCTACAGGGGGAAAAACTGTTTTTT; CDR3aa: CASSLLQGEKLFF
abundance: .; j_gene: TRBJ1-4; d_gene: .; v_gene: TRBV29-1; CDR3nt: TGCAGCGTTGGTGCCGGGGATGAAAAACTGTTTTTT; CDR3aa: CSVGAGDEKLFF
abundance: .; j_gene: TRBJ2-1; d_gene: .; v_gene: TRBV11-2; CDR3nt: TGTGCCAGCAGCATAGGGGGTTTTGAGCAGTTCTTC; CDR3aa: CASSIGGFEQFF
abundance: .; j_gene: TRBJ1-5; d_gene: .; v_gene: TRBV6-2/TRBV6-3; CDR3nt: TGTGCCAGCAGTCTACCCGGGGGGAGTAATCAGCCCCAGCATTTT; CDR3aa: CASSLPGGSNQPQHF
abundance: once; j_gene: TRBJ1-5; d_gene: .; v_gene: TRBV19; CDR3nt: TGTGCCAGTCATACAATGGGTCAGCCCCAGCATTTT; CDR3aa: CASHTMGQPQHF
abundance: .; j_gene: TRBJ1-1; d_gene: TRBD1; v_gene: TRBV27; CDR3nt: TGTGCCAGCAGTTTATCGAGGACAGGGGGCACTGAAGCTTTCTTT; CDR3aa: CASSLSRTGGTEAFF
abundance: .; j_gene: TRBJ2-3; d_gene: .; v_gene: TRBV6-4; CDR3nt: TGTGCCAGCAATGACGGAGGCCGCGCATCCGATACGCAGTATTTT; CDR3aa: CASNDGGRASDTQYF
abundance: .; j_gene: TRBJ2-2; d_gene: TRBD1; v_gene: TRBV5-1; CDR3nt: TGCGCCAGCAGCACCGGGACAGGGGTGCCCGGGGAGCTGTTTTTT; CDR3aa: CASSTGTGVPGELFF
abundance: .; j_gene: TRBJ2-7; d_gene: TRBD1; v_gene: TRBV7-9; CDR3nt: TGTGCCAGCAGCCCAGGGGTGGCAGGGGGCAGCGAGCAGTACTTC; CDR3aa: CASSPGVAGGSEQYF
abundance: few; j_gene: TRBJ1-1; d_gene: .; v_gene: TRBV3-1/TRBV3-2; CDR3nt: TGTGCCAGCAGTCAGCAATTCAGGGAAGGCACTGAAGCTTTCTTT; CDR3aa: CASSQQFREGTEAFF
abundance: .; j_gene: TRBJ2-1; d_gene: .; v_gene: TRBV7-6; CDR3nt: TGTGCCAGCAGCTTGGAGGGGGGGTCCTACAATGAGCAGTTCTTC; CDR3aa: CASSLEGGSYNEQFF
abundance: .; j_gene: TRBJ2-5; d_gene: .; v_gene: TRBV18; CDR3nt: TGTGCCAGCTCACCCCAGGGGCGGGAGACCCAGTACTTC; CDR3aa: CASSPQGRETQYF
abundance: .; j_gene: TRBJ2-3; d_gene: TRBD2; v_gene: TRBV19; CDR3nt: TGTGCCAGTAGTACGGCGGGGGGGCCGATCCTCACAGATACGCAGTATTTT; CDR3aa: CASSTAGGPILTDTQYF